The source of this TCR beta chain is a study of CD8+ T cells in alopecia areata. Study-wide results and limits: Across lesional scalp, and particularly alopecia totalis/universalis, clonality surpassed that of normal scalp.

Isolated RNA was reverse transcribed into cDNA used as the sequencing template. Generated by immunoSEQ multiplex PCR, the TCRdb table keeps only in-frame clones and is missing some. The profile shows around 120,000 clones, about 61% of them singletons. This clone has only a few counts. Its specificity is not known. CD4+ and CD8+ T cells were sorted from PBMCs stained for CD3, CD4 and CD8. The TCR sequence derives from a human donor in good health. The material sequenced was CD4+ T cells sorted from blood.

DNA for the CDR3: TGTGCCTGGAGTGTCGGGACGGTAAATCAGCCCCAGCATTTT. Translated, it gives CAWSVGTVNQPQHF. The chain links TRBV30 to TRBJ1-5, with a possible D match to TRBD1 (5 bases). The CDR3 loop spans 14 amino acids. V was trimmed by 0 bases and J by 4 bases, leaving 10 bases between them. The V gene's germline CDR1 is GTSNPN and CDR2 SVGIG (reference sequence). The full variable domain, completed using reference TRBV30 and TRBJ1-5, is SQTIHQWPATLVQPVGSPLSLECTVEGTSNPNLYWYRQAAGRGLQLLFYSVGIGQISSEVPQNLSASRPQDRQFILSSKKLLLSDSGFYLCAWSVGTVNQPQHFGDGTRLSIL.